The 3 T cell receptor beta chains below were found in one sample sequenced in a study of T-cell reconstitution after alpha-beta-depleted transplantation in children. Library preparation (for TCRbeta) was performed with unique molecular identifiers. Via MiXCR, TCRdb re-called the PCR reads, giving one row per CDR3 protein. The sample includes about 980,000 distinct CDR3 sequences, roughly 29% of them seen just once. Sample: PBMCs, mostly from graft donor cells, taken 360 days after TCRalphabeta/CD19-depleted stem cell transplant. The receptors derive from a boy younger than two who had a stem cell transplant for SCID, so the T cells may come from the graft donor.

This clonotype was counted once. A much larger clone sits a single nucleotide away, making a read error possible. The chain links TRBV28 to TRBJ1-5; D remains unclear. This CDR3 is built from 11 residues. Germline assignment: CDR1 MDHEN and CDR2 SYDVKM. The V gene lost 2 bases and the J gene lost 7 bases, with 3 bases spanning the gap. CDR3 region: CASSLEQPQHF. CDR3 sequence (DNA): TGTGCCAGCAGTTTAGAACAGCCCCAGCATTTT.

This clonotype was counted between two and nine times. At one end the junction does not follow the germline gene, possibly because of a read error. The CDR3 spells CASTIMGQGGLVRDF. The DNA for the CDR3 is TGTGCCAGCACCATAATGGGGCAGGGGGGATTGGTGCGGGACTTC. The genes are TRBV12-3 or TRBV12-4 and TRBJ2-5; possibly TRBD1 for D (7 bases). The CDR3 runs 15 residues.

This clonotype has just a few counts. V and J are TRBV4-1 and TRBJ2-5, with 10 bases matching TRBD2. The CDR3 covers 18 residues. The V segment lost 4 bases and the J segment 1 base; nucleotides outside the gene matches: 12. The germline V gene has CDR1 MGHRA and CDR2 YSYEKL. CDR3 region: CASSPLASGGPLQETQYF. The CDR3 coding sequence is TGCGCCAGCAGCCCCCTGGCTAGCGGGGGCCCTCTCCAAGAGACCCAGTACTTC.